This TCR beta chain was observed in a study of brain T cells in children with intractable seizures. Study-wide findings and caveats: Pre- and post-surgery blood differed in depth, so pre-surgery absences may be undersampling. Viral specificity was inferred only from CDR3 similarity; HCMV serostatus was unknown.

Looked up from germline, CDR1 is MNHEY and CDR2 is SVGAGI. This CDR3 is built from 13 residues. V shed 8 bases and J 2 bases; nucleotides not matched to a gene: 5. This clone was counted only a few times. Its antigen is currently unknown. As for time point: blood from clinic visit 5 months post-surgery; TSC patient then seizure free. Only cases whose brain tissue showed the highest T cell transcript signatures were sequenced. Pre-surgery treatment included at least one anti-epileptic drug. TCRdb keeps only in-frame clones here, not all; method: immunoSEQ multiplex PCR. The sample has under 400,000 clones, roughly 92% seen once.

V usage is TRBV6-5 and J usage is TRBJ1-2, with 7 nucleotides matching TRBD1. The receptor comes from a boy under three years old with tuberous sclerosis and intractable seizures. Sequenced material: peripheral blood, taken more than 4 months after surgery. DNA of the CDR3: TGTGCCAGCGGGACAGAGCCCAACTATGGCTACACCTTC. Amino acids: CASGTEPNYGYTF.